These T cell receptor beta chains were read from a single sample in a study of shared clonotypes between healthy human individuals. Produced via immunoSEQ multiplex PCR; TCRdb's table is partial and in-frame only. The table records about 1 million clones, roughly 75% of them present only once. The specimen was memory CD4+ T cells sorted from blood. The source is a man aged 18-30 years in good health. Each CDR3 is given with its conserved first and last residue. The D gene is left open where the match is weak. Clone size, where shown, is once, few, many, or a class for clones that have expanded.

j_gene,abundance,d_gene,v_gene,CDR3aa,CDR3nt
TRBJ1-5,NA,TRBD1,TRBV19,CASSIGTGRWQPQHF,TGTGCCAGTAGTATTGGGACAGGGCGTTGGCAGCCCCAGCATTTT
TRBJ2-5,NA,TRBD2,TRBV4-1,CAGSQVSGLAGGHQYF,TGCGCCGGCAGCCAAGTTTCGGGACTAGCGGGGGGGCACCAGTACTTC
TRBJ2-3,few,NA,TRBV7-2,CASSSDSGAQYF,TGTGCCAGCAGCTCCGACTCGGGGGCGCAGTATTTT
TRBJ2-3,once,TRBD2,TRBV5-1,CASSTIAGATDTQYF,TGCGCCAGCAGCACGATAGCGGGAGCCACAGATACGCAGTATTTT
TRBJ2-7,once,NA,TRBV7-2,CASSLKGQGWSSYEQYF,TGTGCCAGCAGCTTAAAGGGGCAGGGTTGGAGCTCCTACGAGCAGTACTTC
TRBJ1-2,NA,NA,TRBV28,CASTRGGPYGYTF,TGTGCCAGCACCCGAGGGGGGCCCTATGGCTACACCTTC
TRBJ2-3,NA,NA,TRBV6-5,CASSYSGGRTDTQYF,TGTGCCAGCAGTTACTCAGGCGGACGCACAGATACGCAGTATTTT
TRBJ1-5,many,NA,TRBV29-1,CSVQGMGNQPQHF,TGCAGCGTTCAGGGAATGGGGAATCAGCCCCAGCATTTT
TRBJ2-2,once,NA,TRBV9,CASSVGPGLSTGELFF,TGTGCCAGCAGCGTAGGTCCGGGCCTAAGCACCGGGGAGCTGTTTTTT
TRBJ2-3,few,TRBD1,TRBV5-1,CASSLAGGQGTDTQYF,TGCGCCAGCAGCCTAGCTGGGGGACAGGGCACAGATACGCAGTATTTT
TRBJ1-2,NA,NA,TRBV21-1,CASSNNPTGQGNYGYTF,TGTGCCAGCAGCAATAATCCGACGGGACAGGGTAACTATGGCTACACCTTC
TRBJ2-1,NA,TRBD2,TRBV19,CASSTRTSGTNNEQFF,TGTGCCAGTAGTACTAGGACTAGCGGGACTAACAATGAGCAGTTCTTC
TRBJ1-1,many,NA,TRBV23-1,CASSQFAEAFF,TGCGCCAGCAGTCAATTTGCCGAAGCTTTCTTT
TRBJ1-6,NA,TRBD1,TRBV18,CASSPDRGGSPLHF,TGTGCCAGCTCACCGGACAGGGGAGGTTCACCCCTCCACTTT
TRBJ1-4,NA,NA,TRBV7-7,CASSSGLVEKLFF,TGTGCTAGCAGCTCAGGACTCGTTGAAAAACTGTTTTTT
TRBJ1-5,NA,NA,TRBV19,CASSAYSNQPQHF,TGTGCCAGTAGCGCATATAGCAATCAGCCCCAGCATTTT
TRBJ2-7,once,TRBD2,TRBV6-6,CASTKLAGGGEQYF,TGTGCCAGCACAAAACTAGCGGGAGGCGGCGAGCAGTACTTC
TRBJ1-5,few,NA,TRBV28,CASRRGEESNQPQHF,TGTGCCAGCAGAAGAGGGGAGGAGAGCAATCAGCCCCAGCATTTT
TRBJ1-1,NA,NA,TRBV5-4,CASRLGRMNTEAFF,TGTGCCAGCAGGCTTGGACGGATGAACACTGAAGCTTTCTTT
TRBJ2-2,NA,NA,TRBV5-4,CASQGWSTGELFF,TGTGCCAGCCAGGGTTGGAGTACCGGGGAGCTGTTTTTT
TRBJ1-5,few,NA,TRBV5-5,CASSPQGHQPQHF,TGTGCCAGCAGCCCGCAGGGGCATCAGCCCCAGCATTTT
TRBJ2-7,NA,NA,TRBV5-1,CASSLVGASYEQYF,TGCGCCAGCAGCTTGGTAGGCGCATCCTACGAGCAGTACTTC
TRBJ2-2,once,TRBD2,TRBV7-2,CASSPSTSGSPRSVGLFF,TGTGCCAGCAGCCCGTCGACTAGCGGGAGCCCTCGAAGCGTCGGGCTGTTTTTT
TRBJ2-1,NA,NA,TRBV30,CAWSPQTSGGLRNEQFF,TGTGCCTGGAGTCCCCAAACGTCCGGGGGGCTAAGGAATGAGCAGTTCTTC
TRBJ1-1,NA,NA,TRBV6-5,CASSSPGATEAFF,TGTGCCAGCAGTTCCCCAGGGGCCACTGAAGCTTTCTTT
TRBJ1-6,NA,NA,TRBV2,CASSEIPTDGSPLHF,TGTGCCAGCAGTGAAATCCCGACGGACGGTTCACCCCTCCACTTT
TRBJ2-1,NA,NA,TRBV4-1,CASSQGGSWTNNEQFF,TGCGCCAGCAGCCAAGGAGGTTCGTGGACTAACAATGAGCAGTTCTTC
TRBJ1-4,NA,NA,TRBV5-4,CASSLNINEKLFF,TGTGCCAGCAGCTTAAACATCAATGAAAAACTGTTTTTT
TRBJ1-6,NA,NA,TRBV5-4,CASSLGGAGSYNSPLHF,TGTGCCAGCAGCTTAGGCGGGGCGGGCTCCTATAATTCACCCCTCCACTTT
TRBJ1-4,NA,NA,TRBV7-9,CASSPGARTEKLFF,TGTGCCAGCAGCCCCGGGGCCCGTACTGAAAAACTGTTTTTT
TRBJ1-3,NA,NA,TRBV18,CASSQGNIGNTIYF,TGTGCCAGCTCACAGGGTAATATTGGAAACACCATATATTTT
TRBJ1-1,NA,TRBD1,TRBV19,CASSAGTGEKAFF,TGTGCCAGTAGTGCTGGGACAGGGGAGAAAGCTTTCTTT
TRBJ2-5,NA,TRBD1,TRBV6-5,CASSYAGQGGETQYF,TGTGCCAGCAGTTACGCGGGACAGGGAGGTGAGACCCAGTACTTC
TRBJ1-6,NA,NA,TRBV5-1,CASSLWGDNSPLHF,TGCGCCAGCAGCTTGTGGGGGGATAATTCACCCCTCCACTTT
TRBJ1-2,NA,NA,TRBV19,CASTPRRGAYGYTF,TGTGCCAGTACCCCCCGCAGGGGCGCATACGGCTACACCTTC
TRBJ1-1,few,NA,TRBV29-1,CSVLDGNTEAFF,TGCAGCGTTTTAGACGGGAACACTGAAGCTTTCTTT
TRBJ1-4,NA,NA,TRBV5-6,CASSSTSSGTPEKLFF,TGTGCCAGCAGCTCGACATCCTCCGGGACCCCGGAAAAACTGTTTTTT
TRBJ2-2,NA,TRBD2,TRBV6-5,CASSYEAGGNTGELFF,TGTGCCAGCAGTTACGAAGCGGGGGGGAACACCGGGGAGCTGTTTTTT
TRBJ2-3,NA,TRBD2,TRBV7-7,CASSSGLATDTQYF,TGTGCTAGCAGTTCGGGACTAGCTACAGATACGCAGTATTTT
TRBJ1-1,NA,NA,TRBV29-1,CSVVPGNTEAFF,TGCAGCGTTGTTCCGGGCAACACTGAAGCTTTCTTT
TRBJ1-3,few,NA,TRBV5-4,CASSVGADRNTIYF,TGTGCCAGCAGCGTGGGGGCTGATCGGAACACCATATATTTT
TRBJ1-2,NA,TRBD1,TRBV14,CASSQDHSGGYGYTF,TGTGCCAGCAGCCAAGATCATTCAGGGGGGTATGGCTACACCTTC
TRBJ2-7,many,NA,TRBV13,CASREREPPYEQYF,TGTGCCAGCAGGGAACGCGAACCTCCCTACGAGCAGTACTTC
TRBJ2-5,NA,TRBD1,TRBV11-2,CASSLDPWTGQETQYF,TGTGCCAGCAGCTTAGACCCCTGGACAGGCCAAGAGACCCAGTACTTC
TRBJ1-4,NA,NA,TRBV5-6,CASSLRGAGEKLFF,TGTGCCAGCAGCTTGAGGGGGGCTGGGGAAAAACTGTTTTTT
TRBJ2-2,NA,TRBD2,TRBV9,CASSVEASGGPFANTGELFF,TGTGCCAGCAGCGTAGAGGCTAGCGGGGGCCCGTTCGCGAACACCGGGGAGCTGTTTTTT
TRBJ2-6,NA,NA,TRBV7-9,CASSLAEKGTGANVLTF,TGTGCCAGCAGCTTAGCGGAGAAGGGGACTGGGGCCAACGTCCTGACTTTC
TRBJ2-3,NA,TRBD1,TRBV11-2,CASSSRTGSTDTQYF,TGTGCCAGCAGCTCACGGACAGGGAGCACAGATACGCAGTATTTT
TRBJ2-7,NA,TRBD2,TRBV5-1,CASSLVGGSLEQYF,TGCGCCAGCAGCTTGGTGGGAGGGTCGCTCGAGCAGTACTTC
TRBJ2-1,NA,TRBD1,TRBV15,CATSRAWDREGHEQFF,TGTGCCACCAGCAGAGCTTGGGACAGGGAAGGTCATGAGCAGTTCTTC
TRBJ2-7,few,TRBD1,TRBV6-1,CATPAQGQGSQQYF,TGTGCCACCCCGGCGCAGGGACAGGGTTCCCAGCAGTACTTC
TRBJ1-2,few,NA,TRBV19,CASSIDRGSGYTF,TGTGCCAGTAGTATAGACAGGGGTTCTGGCTACACCTTC